This TCR beta chain emerged from a study of response to subunit inactivated influenza vaccine. Study observations and caveats: Each seasonal flu vaccination may recruit only limited new T cells, authors suggested.

TCRdb independently ran MiXCR on the RT-PCR reads; one entry per CDR3 protein. This table holds about 830,000 distinct CDR3 sequences, around a sixth found once. This clonotype occurred a few times. Its antigen is currently unknown. The CDR3 is made up of 17 amino acids. V trimming: 2 bases; J trimming: 3 bases; junction bases outside the gene matches: 7. Germline V gene data show CDR1 as MNHEY and CDR2 as SVGEGT. The TCR comes from a man in his fifties or sixties who received an inactivated influenza vaccine. Sequencing used PBMCs from blood, obtained 4 to 6 days after vaccination. The V gene is TRBV6-2 or TRBV6-3, the J gene TRBJ2-1; 10 positions agree with TRBD2. CDR3 residues: CASSYLLRTSGYNEQFF. The CDR3 DNA reads as TGTGCCAGCAGTTACCTACTTAGGACTAGCGGCTACAATGAGCAGTTCTTC.